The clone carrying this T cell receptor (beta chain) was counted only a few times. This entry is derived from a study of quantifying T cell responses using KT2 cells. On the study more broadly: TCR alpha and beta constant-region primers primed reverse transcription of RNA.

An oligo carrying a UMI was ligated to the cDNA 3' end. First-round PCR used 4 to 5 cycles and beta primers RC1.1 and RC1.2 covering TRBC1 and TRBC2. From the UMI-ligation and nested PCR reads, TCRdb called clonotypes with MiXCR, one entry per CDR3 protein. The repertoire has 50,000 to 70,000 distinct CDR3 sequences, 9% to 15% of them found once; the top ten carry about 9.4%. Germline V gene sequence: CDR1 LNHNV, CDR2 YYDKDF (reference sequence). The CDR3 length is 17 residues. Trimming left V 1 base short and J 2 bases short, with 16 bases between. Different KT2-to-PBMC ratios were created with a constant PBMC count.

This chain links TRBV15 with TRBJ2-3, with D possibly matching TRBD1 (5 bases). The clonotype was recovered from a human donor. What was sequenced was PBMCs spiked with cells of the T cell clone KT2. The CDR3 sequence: CATSRVGVWTNTDTQYF. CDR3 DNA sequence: TGTGCCACCAGCAGAGTAGGAGTGTGGACAAACACAGATACGCAGTATTTT.